This T cell receptor (beta chain) was recovered during a study of blood T cell repertoires in COVID-19. Clones were read by immunoSEQ multiplex PCR, and TCRdb kept only the in-frame ones, dropping some. In the table there are about 59,000 clones, around 73% of which are singletons. With V trimmed by 1 base and J by 10 bases, 11 bases remained unmatched. This CDR3 has 16 amino acids. CDR1 and CDR2 (germline): SGHTA, FQGTGA. The source of this sequence is an elderly man with acute or convalescent COVID-19. Sequenced input: peripheral blood. The V gene is TRBV7-3, the J gene TRBJ2-1, with TRBD2 matching 9 bases. CDR3 loop: CASSLIPTSGAQEQFF. DNA for the CDR3: TGTGCCAGCAGCTTAATTCCGACTAGCGGAGCTCAGGAGCAGTTCTTC.